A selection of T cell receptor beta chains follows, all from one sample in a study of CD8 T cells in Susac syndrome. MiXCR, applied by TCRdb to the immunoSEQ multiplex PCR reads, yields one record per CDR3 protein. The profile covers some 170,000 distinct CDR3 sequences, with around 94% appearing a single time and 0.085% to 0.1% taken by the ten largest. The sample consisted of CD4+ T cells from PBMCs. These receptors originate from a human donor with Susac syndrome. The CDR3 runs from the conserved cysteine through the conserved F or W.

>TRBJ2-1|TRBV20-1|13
CSATPPGSNEQFF
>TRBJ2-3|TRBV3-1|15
CASSQEAGEIDTQYF
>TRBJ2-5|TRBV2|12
CASRGTEETQYF
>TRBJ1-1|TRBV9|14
CASSPGTSNTEAFF
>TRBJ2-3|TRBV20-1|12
CSASDYPDTQYF
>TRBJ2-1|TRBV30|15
CAWSTDRGLGNEQFF
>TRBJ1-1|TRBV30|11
CALQSFGQGFF
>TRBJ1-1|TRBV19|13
CASSIIGNTEAFF
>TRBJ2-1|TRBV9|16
CASSVDVRSSYNEQFF
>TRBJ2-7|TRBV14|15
CASSQKQGPFYEQYF
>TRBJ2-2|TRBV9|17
CASSSTYSRGNTGELFF
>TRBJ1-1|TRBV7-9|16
CASSPGTQGMNTEAFF
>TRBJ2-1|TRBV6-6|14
CASRRTGKDNEQFF
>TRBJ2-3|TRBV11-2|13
CASSGRVTDTQYF
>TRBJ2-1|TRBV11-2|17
CASSTGRGSGSYNEQFF
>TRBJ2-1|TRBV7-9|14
CASSLSSSYNEQFF
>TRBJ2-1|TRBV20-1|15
CSARDPRGGSHEQFF
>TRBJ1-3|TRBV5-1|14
CASSLDGTGNTIYF
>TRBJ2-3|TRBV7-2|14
CASSLAGGQDTQYF
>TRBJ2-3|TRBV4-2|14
CASSQGGSTDTQYF
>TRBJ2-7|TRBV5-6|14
CASSFGLAGLEQYF
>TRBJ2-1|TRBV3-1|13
CASSHAGVNEQFF
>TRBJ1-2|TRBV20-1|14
CSARQPGRDYGYTF
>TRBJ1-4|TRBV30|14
CAWSVRLEQEKLFF
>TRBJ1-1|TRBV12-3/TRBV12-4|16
CASSFGTGGMNTEAFF
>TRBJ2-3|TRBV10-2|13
CASNSRVSDTQYF
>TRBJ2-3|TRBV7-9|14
CASSAGQRRDTQYF
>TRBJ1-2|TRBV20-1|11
CSANPGKGYTF
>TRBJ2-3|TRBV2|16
CASSSGLAGDIDTQYF
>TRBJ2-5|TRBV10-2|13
CATGTSGRETQYF
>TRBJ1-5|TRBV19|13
CASSISVVGDQHF
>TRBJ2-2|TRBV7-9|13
CASSSSSTGELFF